One sample yielded the 13 T cell receptor beta chains listed below, sequenced in a study of T cell responses to AZD1222 COVID-19 vaccine. Repertoires were generated with immunoSEQ multiplex PCR, while TCRdb's copy carries only in-frame clones and drops some. The sample holds about 150,000 clones; over 75% are singletons and the top ten take about 3.3%. Specimen: peripheral blood, collected 28 days after the second AZD1222 dose. The source is an adult who received the AZD1222 COVID-19 vaccine.

J is TRBJ2-1 and V is TRBV6-6, with D unresolved. This CDR3 has 16 residues. Trimming removed 2 bases from V and 0 bases from J, with 11 bases in between. Germline CDR1 is MNHNY and CDR2 is SVGAGI (reference sequence). CDR3 nucleotides: TGTGCCAGCAGTTACCCAAAAGAGAGCTCCTACAATGAGCAGTTCTTC. Its translation: CASSYPKESSYNEQFF.

This rearrangement joins TRBV7-6 to TRBJ2-1; D is possibly TRBD2 (5 bases). The CDR3 consists of 17 residues. V was clipped by 1 base and J by 0 bases, with 13 bases between them. The germline V gene has CDR1 SGHVS and CDR2 FNYEAQ. The CDR3 DNA sequence: TGTGCCAGCAGCTTAGTTACGGCGGGCAGCTCCTACAATGAGCAGTTCTTC. Protein sequence: CASSLVTAGSSYNEQFF.

This clone occurred once. This chain links TRBV7-9 with TRBJ1-5; a possible D gene is TRBD1 (6 bases). Trimming shortened V by 2 bases and J by 6 bases, and 14 bases separated the two germline ends. The CDR3 extends over 15 amino acids. Germline CDR1 is SEHNR and CDR2 is FQNEAQ (reference sequence). The CDR3 here is CASSLSQGVGQPQHF. The CDR3 DNA reads TGTGCCAGCAGCTTATCACAGGGAGTAGGTCAGCCCCAGCATTTT.

The V gene is TRBV20-1, the J gene TRBJ2-1; 13 bases are shared with TRBD2. J lost 8 bases, V lost 3 bases, and 7 bases had no gene match. The V gene's germline CDR1 is DFQATT and CDR2 SNEGSKA (reference sequence). The CDR3 covers 15 residues. CDR3 DNA: TGCAGTGCTAGTGGACTAGCGGGAGTGAGCTATGAGCAGTTCTTC. Translating gives CSASGLAGVSYEQFF.

J is TRBJ2-3 and V is TRBV3-1 (or the pseudogene TRBV3-2); tentative D call: TRBD2 (6 bases). This CDR3 is built from 15 residues. V dropped 4 bases and J dropped 1 base, with 12 bases sitting between them. CDR1 and CDR2 (germline): LGHDT, YNNKEL (reference sequence). The CDR3 region is CASSRYSGGTDTQYF. Written as DNA, the CDR3 is TGTGCCAGCAGCCGCTATAGCGGTGGCACAGATACGCAGTATTTT.

This sequence joins TRBV16 and TRBJ2-1; 10 nucleotides line up with TRBD2. This CDR3 region has 16 residues. V was clipped by 1 base and J by 4 bases; unmatched bases: 4. Germline loops: CDR1 KGHSY, CDR2 FQNENV. The CDR3, as DNA: TGTGCCAGCAGCCAATTAACTAGCGGGGTGTACAATGAGCAGTTCTTC. This gives the protein CASSQLTSGVYNEQFF.

V is TRBV9 and J is TRBJ1-1; a weak D match, TRBD1 (5 bases). CDR1 and CDR2 from the germline V gene are SGDLS and YYNGEE. Between the trimmed V and J ends, which lost 4 bases and 6 bases, there was a span of 7 bases. The CDR3 extends over 11 amino acids. The CDR3 DNA reads TGTGCCAGCAGCACAGGCCCTGAAGCTTTCTTT. As protein: CASSTGPEAFF.

V and J are TRBV15 and TRBJ2-3, with D unclear. The CDR3 totals 16 residues. V shed 0 bases and J shed 2 bases, with 12 bases lying between them. Germline CDR1 LNHNV, CDR2 YYDKDF (reference sequence). The CDR3 protein is CATSRDKGQVTDTQYF. The CDR3 nucleotides read TGTGCCACCAGCAGAGATAAAGGGCAGGTCACAGATACGCAGTATTTT.

This sequence joins TRBV6-5 and TRBJ2-7, with 7 bases fitting TRBD1. In germline, CDR1 is MNHEY, CDR2 SVGAGI. V trimming: 5 bases; J trimming: 6 bases; junction bases outside the gene matches: 13. This CDR3 contains 15 residues. The CDR3 region is CASSLLRDSPTEQYF. As DNA, the CDR3 is TGTGCCAGCAGTCTCCTCCGGGACAGTCCGACCGAGCAGTACTTC.

The gene calls are TRBV2 and TRBJ1-5; tentatively, D is TRBD1 (5 bases). The CDR3 is 12 amino acids. Germline lookup yields CDR1 SNHLY and CDR2 FYNNEI. Trimming stripped 7 bases from V and 5 bases from J, with 9 bases between. CDR3 residues: CASNRGDQPQHF. DNA for the CDR3: TGTGCCAGCAATAGGGGTGATCAGCCCCAGCATTTT.

V is TRBV2 and J is TRBJ1-1; no definite D call. The CDR3 runs to 14 residues. Germline CDR1 and CDR2: SNHLY and FYNNEI. V was clipped by 10 bases and J by 5 bases, with 20 bases between them. The CDR3 coding sequence is TGTGCCACCATACTAGACCAAGGAGGGACTGAAGCTTTCTTT. Protein sequence: CATILDQGGTEAFF.

This rearrangement joins TRBV12-3 or TRBV12-4 to TRBJ1-2; the D is unclear. V lost 5 bases and J lost 2, with 6 bases in between. CDR3 length equals 12 residues. The CDR3, as DNA: TGTGCCAGCAGTCCCTCAAACTATGGCTACACCTTC. Its protein is CASSPSNYGYTF.

The V and J genes are TRBV4-2 and TRBJ1-2; 7 bases are a match to TRBD1. The CDR3 sequence is 16 residues long. The germline V gene encodes CDR1 LGHNA and CDR2 YNFKEQ. V lost 0 bases to trimming and J lost 3 bases; unmatched junction nucleotides: 7. CDR3 loop: CASSQEPLTGYYGYTF. The DNA of the CDR3 is TGTGCCAGCAGCCAAGAACCCTTGACAGGGTACTATGGCTACACCTTC.